One and the same sample provided the 16 T cell receptor beta chains below, sequenced in a study of CD8+ T cells in alopecia areata. Investigators isolated RNA and reverse transcribed it into cDNA to act as the sequencing template. Measured with immunoSEQ multiplex PCR; TCRdb has only the in-frame clones, and not every one. The sample lists about 69,000 clones; approximately 61% were seen once. Sequenced material: CD8+ T cells sorted from blood, taken at week 0. Every receptor here comes from a human donor with alopecia areata.

The V and J genes are TRBV6-5 and TRBJ2-7, with D uncertain. The V gene lost 2 bases and the J gene lost 3 bases, with 11 bases spanning the gap. This CDR3 spans 14 amino acids. The V gene's germline CDR1 is MNHEY and CDR2 SVGAGI. The CDR3: CASSYRTTNYEQYF. The CDR3 DNA reads TGTGCCAGCAGTTACCGCACAACTAACTACGAGCAGTACTTC.

The CDR3 DNA reads TGTGCCAGCAGCGCGGGGAGTAATGAAAAACTGTTTTTT. It encodes CASSAGSNEKLFF. The chain couples TRBV9 to TRBJ1-4; D call uncertain. V shed 3 bases and J shed 4 bases, with 7 bases lying between them. CDR1 is SGDLS and CDR2 is YYNGEE in the germline V gene. The CDR3 extends over 13 amino acids.

The chain employs TRBV7-6 and TRBJ1-1, with D possibly being TRBD1 (6 bases). Germline V gene lookup returns CDR1 SGHVS and CDR2 FNYEAQ. This CDR3 region has 11 residues. Between the trimmed V and J ends, which lost 3 bases and 8 bases, there was a span of 7 bases. DNA for the CDR3: TGTGCCAGCAGCTTCGGGACAGAAGCTTTCTTT. Translating gives CASSFGTEAFF.

This clone was seen only a few times. V is TRBV28 and J is TRBJ2-7; D remains unclear. Germline CDR1 is MDHEN and CDR2 is SYDVKM. V was shortened by 6 bases and J by 7 bases, with 10 bases between the two germline ends. This CDR3 spans 11 amino acids. CDR3: CASRKLGEQYF. CDR3 nucleotide sequence: TGTGCCAGCAGAAAGTTGGGTGAGCAGTACTTC.

The chain has TRBV5-1 and TRBJ2-1; TRBD2 is a possible D gene (5 bases). The CDR3 has 15 amino acids. The germline CDR1 and CDR2 sequences are SGHRS and YFSETQ. The V end was cut by 0 bases, the J end by 4 bases, with 11 bases between. CDR3 DNA: TGCGCCAGCAGCTTGGTAGGGCTAGCTTACAATGAGCAGTTCTTC. This sequence encodes CASSLVGLAYNEQFF. Supplemented by reference TRBV5-1 and TRBJ2-1, the full variable domain reads KAGVTQTPRYLIKTRGQQVTLSCSPISGHRSVSWYQQTPGQGLQFLFEYFSETQRNKGNFPGRFSGRQFSNSRSEMNVSTLELGDSALYLCASSLVGLAYNEQFFGPGTRLTVL.

This clone was observed a handful of times. The rearrangement joins TRBV30 to TRBJ1-1; D gene ambiguous. V was clipped by 5 bases and J by 5 bases, with 12 bases between them. The germline V gene has CDR1 GTSNPN and CDR2 SVGIG (reference sequence). The CDR3 runs to 12 residues. The CDR3 spells CAWGAARTEAFF. The DNA of the CDR3 is TGTGCCTGGGGCGCGGCGCGGACTGAAGCTTTCTTT.

The genes are TRBV7-2 and TRBJ2-2; D is uncertain. Deletions cut 2 bases from V and 8 bases from J, with 12 bases between. The germline CDR1 and CDR2 sequences are SGHTA and FQGNSA. The CDR3 loop spans 14 amino acids. The CDR3 protein is CASSLTLWGGELFF. The CDR3, as DNA: TGTGCCAGCAGCTTAACCCTTTGGGGAGGGGAGCTGTTTTTT.

The CDR3 DNA reads as TGTGCCAGCAGTTTCTCGAGGGGGACTGAAGCTTTCTTT. This codes for CASSFSRGTEAFF. The J gene is TRBJ1-1, the V gene TRBV27; D is perhaps TRBD1 (6 bases). The CDR3 contains 13 residues. V was shortened by 3 bases and J by 5 bases, with 10 bases between the two germline ends. Germline values: CDR1 MNHEY, CDR2 SMNVEV (reference sequence).

The genes are TRBV7-9 and TRBJ1-1; 8 bases fit TRBD1. The CDR3 sequence is 14 residues long. V shed 7 bases and J 1 base; nucleotides not matched to a gene: 5. Germline V gene data show CDR1 as SEHNR and CDR2 as FQNEAQ (reference sequence). The CDR3 sequence is CASIQTGANTEAFF. In DNA form, the CDR3 reads TGTGCCAGCATCCAGACAGGGGCGAACACTGAAGCTTTCTTT.

This clone occurred once. As DNA, the CDR3 is TGCAGCGTTGAAGCCAGCTATGGCTACACCTTC. Translated: CSVEASYGYTF. The chain is built from TRBV29-1 and TRBJ1-2; the D is unclear. The germline V gene encodes CDR1 SQVTM and CDR2 ANQGSEA. The V gene lost 1 base and the J gene lost 4 bases, with 4 bases spanning the gap. The CDR3 has 11 residues.

The chain uses TRBV7-3 and TRBJ2-1; D is perhaps TRBD1 (6 bases). The CDR3 is made up of 14 amino acids. Trimming removed 4 bases from V and 6 bases from J, with 13 bases in between. Germline CDR1 is SGHTA and CDR2 is FQGTGA. The CDR3 region is CASSSPTGFNEQFF. The DNA for the CDR3 is TGTGCCAGCAGCTCCCCTACAGGGTTCAATGAGCAGTTCTTC.

The chain links TRBV7-3 to TRBJ2-5; TRBD1 might be the D (6 bases). The V end lost 3 bases, the J end lost 1 base, and 12 bases lay between the germline ends. Germline V gene lookup returns CDR1 SGHTA and CDR2 FQGTGA. The CDR3 is 15 amino acids. CDR3 DNA: TGTGCCAGCAGCTTCGCCGGGACACCCCAAGAGACCCAGTACTTC. Translation: CASSFAGTPQETQYF.

The chain is built from TRBV30 and TRBJ2-3, with D perhaps given as TRBD1 or TRBD2 (5 bases each). CDR1 and CDR2 (germline): GTSNPN, SVGIG (reference sequence). Trimming removed 3 bases from V and 1 base from J, with 17 bases in between. The CDR3 is made up of 16 amino acids. The CDR3 region is CAWSEIGLGGTDTQYF. The CDR3, as DNA: TGTGCCTGGAGCGAAATCGGACTGGGGGGCACAGATACGCAGTATTTT.

The J gene is TRBJ2-7, the V gene TRBV4-1; TRBD1 matches at 8 bases. After removal of 4 bases from V and 2 bases from J, the junction contained 4 bases not matched to a gene. CDR1 is MGHRA and CDR2 is YSYEKL in the germline V gene. CDR3 length: 14 amino acids. CDR3 in amino acids: CASSLLDRAYEQYF. The CDR3, as DNA: TGCGCCAGCAGCCTCCTGGACAGGGCCTACGAGCAGTACTTC.

This sequence joins TRBV5-1 and TRBJ1-1; a weak D match, TRBD1 (5 bases). This CDR3 comprises 13 residues. Per germline, CDR1 SGHRS and CDR2 YFSETQ. The V gene lost 6 bases and the J gene lost 11 bases, with 20 bases spanning the gap. CDR3: CASTKGPTFEAFF. CDR3 in DNA: TGCGCCAGCACCAAGGGGCCCACTTTCGAGGCTTTCTTT.

The chain combines TRBV13 with TRBJ2-7; the D gene could be TRBD1 or TRBD2 (6 bases each). This CDR3 is built from 15 residues. V lost 5 bases and J 4 bases, leaving 18 bases between the germline ends. The germline CDR1 and CDR2 sequences are PRHDT and FYEKMQ (reference sequence). In DNA form, the CDR3 reads TGTGCCAGCAGCGAAACGGAGGGGGTTTCGTACGAGCAGTACTTC. It is translated as CASSETEGVSYEQYF.